The 19 T cell receptor beta chains presented below share a single source sample, sequenced in a study of T-cell reconstitution after alpha-beta-depleted transplantation in children. This sample's TCRbeta library carried unique molecular identifier barcodes. From the PCR reads, TCRdb called clonotypes with MiXCR, one entry per CDR3 protein. In the table there are 240,000 or so distinct CDR3 sequences, roughly 7.7% of which are singletons. The source material was PBMCs, mostly from graft donor cells, sampled 180 days after TCRalphabeta/CD19-depleted stem cell transplant. The receptors derive from a male patient under 18 who had a stem cell transplant for acute lymphoblastic leukemia, so the T cells may come from the graft donor.

Concerning this clonotype: A much more abundant neighbour one base away suggests this may be a read error. The V call is TRBV11-2, the J call TRBJ2-3, with 8 bases identical to TRBD2. J was trimmed by 6 bases and V by 2 bases; bases with no gene match: 10. The CDR3 runs to 16 residues. CDR1 and CDR2 from the germline V gene are SGHAT and FQNNGV. CDR3 region: CASSLFVAGSRDTQYF. CDR3 nucleotides: TGTGCCAGCAGCTTATTTGTAGCGGGATCCCGGGATACGCAGTATTTT.

This chain connects TRBV9 to TRBJ1-5; unclear D gene. The germline V and J ends were trimmed by 0 bases and 5 bases, with 6 bases remaining between them. This CDR3 has 13 residues. Germline CDR1 is SGDLS and CDR2 is YYNGEE. Here the CDR3 reads CASSVGTYQPQHF. The CDR3 DNA is TGTGCCAGCAGCGTAGGCACCTATCAGCCCCAGCATTTT. Complete variable domain (other parts from reference TRBV9 and TRBJ1-5): DSGVTQTPKHLITATGQRVTLRCSPRSGDLSVYWYQQSLDQGLQFLIQYYNGEERAKGNILERFSAQQFPDLHSELNLSSLELGDSALYFCASSVGTYQPQHFGDGTRLSIL.

This clonotype was counted many times. This chain links TRBV5-1 with TRBJ1-1; the match to TRBD1 covers 7 bases. The CDR3 runs to 16 residues. In germline, CDR1 is SGHRS, CDR2 YFSETQ. V trimming: 4 bases; J trimming: 5 bases; junction bases outside the gene matches: 14. The chain's CDR3 is CASSPDADRWRTEAFF. The CDR3 bases are TGCGCCAGCAGCCCGGACGCGGACAGGTGGAGAACTGAAGCTTTCTTT.

There are many counts of this clonotype. The chain uses TRBV12-3 or TRBV12-4 and TRBJ2-7, with D possibly TRBD1 on 5 matching bases. The V end lost 1 base, the J end lost 5 bases, and 12 bases lay between the germline ends. This CDR3 is built from 14 residues. In DNA form, the CDR3 reads TGTGCCAGCAGTTTAGGCCAGGGAATGAACGAGCAGTACTTC. The encoded protein is CASSLGQGMNEQYF.

This clonotype was seen repeatedly, ten times or more. The chain combines TRBV7-2 with TRBJ1-2; 8 bases are a match to TRBD1. Germline V gene lookup returns CDR1 SGHTA and CDR2 FQGNSA. CDR3 length equals 14 residues. V lost 5 bases, J lost 6 bases, and 8 bases stayed unmatched. The DNA of the CDR3 is TGTGCCAGCAGCCCCCGCGCCAGGGGGCATGGCTACACCTTC. This encodes CASSPRARGHGYTF.

This clonotype occurred many times. V and J are TRBV20-1 and TRBJ2-7; D may be TRBD2 (6 bases). The CDR3 consists of 13 residues. Per the germline V gene, CDR1 is DFQATT and CDR2 is SNEGSKA (reference sequence). Trimming cost V 3 bases and J 2 bases, with 11 bases left between them. CDR3 nucleotides: TGCAGTGCTAGGAAACCGGGAGCCTACGAGCAGTACTTC. It encodes CSARKPGAYEQYF.

This clonotype was recorded many times. This chain connects TRBV20-1 to TRBJ2-1; TRBD2 agrees at 13 bases. With 5 bases clipped from V and 0 bases from J, the junction kept 16 bases outside the gene matches. This CDR3 region has 20 residues. Germline-derived CDR1 and CDR2 are DFQATT and SNEGSKA (reference sequence). CDR3 in DNA: TGCAGTGCTGCAACAGAACTAGCGGGAGGGCGCTATTACTCCTACAATGAGCAGTTCTTC. Translation: CSAATELAGGRYYSYNEQFF.

This clonotype was seen repeatedly, ten times or more. The V gene is TRBV5-1, the J gene TRBJ2-1, with 7 positions matching TRBD1. In germline, CDR1 is SGHRS, CDR2 YFSETQ. V was clipped by 4 bases and J by 5 bases; unmatched bases: 6. This CDR3 comprises 14 residues. The CDR3 loop reads CASSLGGLDNEQFF. The CDR3 nucleotides read TGCGCCAGCAGCCTAGGGGGCCTGGACAATGAGCAGTTCTTC.

This clonotype was counted many times. V is TRBV7-2 and J is TRBJ1-3; D is perhaps TRBD1 (5 bases). The CDR3 spans 13 residues. Trimming removed 5 bases from V and 4 bases from J, with 9 bases in between. Germline V gene lookup returns CDR1 SGHTA and CDR2 FQGNSA. Written as DNA, the CDR3 is TGTGCCAGCAGCCCGGGGGGAGGAAACACCATATATTTT. As protein: CASSPGGGNTIYF.

This clonotype has at least ten counts. The genes are TRBV28 and TRBJ2-7; 11 nucleotides line up with TRBD2. V dropped 5 bases and J dropped 4; count of bases not matched to a gene: 7. The length of the CDR3 is 15 residues. Germline loops: CDR1 MDHEN, CDR2 SYDVKM. The CDR3 reads CASSPGTSGYYEQYF. In DNA form, the CDR3 reads TGTGCCAGCAGTCCGGGGACTAGCGGATATTACGAGCAGTACTTC. Supplemented by reference TRBV28 and TRBJ2-7, the full variable domain reads DVKVTQSSRYLVKRTGEKVFLECVQDMDHENMFWYRQDPGLGLRLIYFSYDVKMKEKGDIPEGYSVSREKKERFSLILESASTNQTSMYLCASSPGTSGYYEQYFGPGTRLTVT.

This clonotype was detected many times. This chain connects TRBV28 to TRBJ2-7; possible D gene TRBD1, 5 bases. V lost 6 bases and J lost 3, with 12 bases in between. CDR3 length: 13 amino acids. Germline V gene sequence: CDR1 MDHEN, CDR2 SYDVKM. CDR3 sequence: CASSLETGYEQYF. The CDR3 region has the DNA TGTGCCAGCAGCCTAGAAACAGGCTACGAGCAGTACTTC.

Only a few counts were recorded for this clonotype. The V gene is TRBV7-6, the J gene TRBJ2-3, with TRBD2 matching over 8 bases. CDR1 is SGHVS, CDR2 FNYEAQ, per germline. J was trimmed by 2 bases and V by 0 bases; bases with no gene match: 1. The CDR3 runs 15 residues. CDR3 residues: CASSLAAGATDTQYF. The CDR3 coding sequence is TGTGCCAGCAGCTTAGCAGCGGGGGCCACAGATACGCAGTATTTT.

This clonotype was recorded at least ten times. This chain links TRBV13 with TRBJ2-7, with D perhaps TRBD2 (6 bases). Germline V gene data show CDR1 as PRHDT and CDR2 as FYEKMQ (reference sequence). Deletions cut 5 bases from V and 5 bases from J, with 13 bases between. This CDR3 comprises 13 residues. In DNA form, the CDR3 reads TGTGCCAGCAGCGTTGGACGGAGGGACGAGCAGTACTTC. Its protein product is CASSVGRRDEQYF.

This clonotype was recorded a few times. V usage is TRBV6-6 and J usage is TRBJ2-1, with 7 bases that match TRBD2. Germline V gives CDR1 MNHNY, CDR2 SVGAGI (reference sequence). V shed 8 bases, J shed 2 bases, and the junction held 3 bases outside the gene matches. The CDR3 runs to 13 residues. The CDR3 nucleotides are TGTGCCAGCGGACTAGTAGCCTACAATGAGCAGTTCTTC. Protein product: CASGLVAYNEQFF.

This clonotype was detected many times. The chain links TRBV6-5 to TRBJ1-1; the match to TRBD1 covers 8 bases. The CDR3 is 16 amino acids. Germline CDR1 and CDR2: MNHEY and SVGAGI. The junction had 10 bases not matched to a gene; V was cut back by 6 bases and J by 1 base. The DNA of the CDR3 is TGTGCCAGCAGCCGAACAGGGGGAGCGGCGAACACTGAAGCTTTCTTT. Its protein product is CASSRTGGAANTEAFF.

This clonotype was picked up many times. The chain combines TRBV7-9 with TRBJ2-1; 7 nucleotides align to TRBD1. There are 16 residues in the CDR3. The trim removed 5 bases at V and 0 bases at J, leaving 7 bases unmatched. From germline, CDR1 is SEHNR and CDR2 FQNEAQ (reference sequence). CDR3 region: CASSVAQGDSYNEQFF. As DNA, the CDR3 is TGTGCCAGCAGCGTCGCTCAGGGGGACTCCTACAATGAGCAGTTCTTC.

At least ten counts were recorded for this clonotype. The chain employs TRBV11-2 and TRBJ2-1, with 8 bases that match TRBD1. The length of the CDR3 is 15 residues. The germline CDR1 and CDR2 sequences are SGHAT and FQNNGV. The junction had 8 bases not matched to a gene; V was cut back by 3 bases and J by 7 bases. The CDR3 reads CASSFPGQGGNEQFF. CDR3 in DNA: TGTGCCAGCAGCTTCCCCGGACAGGGTGGAAATGAGCAGTTCTTC.

This clonotype was picked up many times. V usage is TRBV27 and J usage is TRBJ2-5, with TRBD1 as a possible D gene (5 bases). The CDR3 covers 14 residues. Germline lookup yields CDR1 MNHEY and CDR2 SMNVEV (reference sequence). Trimming took off 0 bases at V and 3 bases at J, with 8 bases between the two ends. CDR3 DNA: TGTGCCAGCAGTTTATCAGGCAGGGAAGAGACCCAGTACTTC. It codes for CASSLSGREETQYF.

The table lists this clonotype with many counts. This chain connects TRBV4-3 to TRBJ2-7, with D possibly TRBD1 on 5 matching bases. CDR3 size: 15 residues. Germline assignment: CDR1 LGHNA and CDR2 YSLEER. Deletions cut 1 base from V and 3 bases from J, with 13 bases between. CDR3 protein: CASSQAVGLIYEQYF. The CDR3 DNA sequence: TGCGCCAGCAGCCAAGCGGTGGGGCTCATCTACGAGCAGTACTTC.